The 8 T cell receptor beta chains below come from one sample, sequenced in a study of blood T cells in healthy people across ages (dated by TCRdb to 2014 to 2015). Receptor libraries were prepared by 5' RACE. The instrument given in TCRdb is Illumina HiSeq 2500. The second PCR ran for about 6 to 12 cycles and used a J-beta primer mix along with a sample-barcoded 5' primer. The raw public reads went through TCRdb reprocessing: fastp at Q25, MiXCR clone calling, in-frame beta chains kept. For every CDR3 protein sequence, its rows merge into one entry that carries the most common genes and DNA. The sample includes approximately 690,000 distinct CDR3 sequences, with about 53% observed a single time. The top ten clones comprise 30% to 45% of the sample. The specimen was blood. The receptors were gathered from a man aged 55 to 70 in good health.

This chain uses TRBV20-1 with TRBJ2-1; 7 nucleotides align to TRBD2. This CDR3 region has 16 residues. CDR1 DFQATT and CDR2 SNEGSKA come from the germline V gene (reference sequence). Trimming removed 0 bases from V and 7 bases from J; junction bases left unmatched: 12. The CDR3 nucleotides read TGCAGTGCTAGAGATCAGCCAGCGGGGAAGAGGAATGAGCAGTTCTTC. The encoded protein is CSARDQPAGKRNEQFF.

The chain's CDR3 is CSVVGGRGWNTEAFF. As DNA, the CDR3 is TGCAGCGTTGTTGGGGGCCGAGGGTGGAACACTGAAGCTTTCTTT. The chain is built from TRBV29-1 and TRBJ1-1; D is perhaps TRBD1 (6 bases). The CDR3 has 15 residues. V lost 4 bases, J lost 1 base, and 16 bases lay in between. Germline CDR1 is SQVTM and CDR2 is ANQGSEA.

Points on this clonotype: Since a much larger clone is just one base distant, this may be a read error. The CDR3 protein is CASSQREGSTETQYF. CDR3 in DNA: TGCGCCAGCAGCCAAAGGGAGGGAAGCACAGAGACGCAGTATTTT. The rearrangement joins TRBV4-1 to TRBJ2-3; 7 bases map to TRBD2. CDR3 length equals 15 residues. Germline assignment: CDR1 MGHRA and CDR2 YSYEKL.

This sequence joins TRBV7-8 and TRBJ2-6, with D perhaps TRBD2 (5 bases). V dropped 0 bases and J dropped 0 bases, with 12 bases sitting between them. This CDR3 is 18 amino acids long. Per the germline V gene, CDR1 is SGHVS and CDR2 is FQNEAQ. This CDR3 reads CASSLARVESSGANVLTF. CDR3 nucleotide sequence: TGTGCCAGCAGCTTAGCGCGGGTAGAAAGCTCTGGGGCCAACGTCCTGACTTTC.

This rearrangement joins TRBV4-1 to TRBJ2-7; TRBD2 agrees at 12 bases. The V gene's germline CDR1 is MGHRA and CDR2 YSYEKL. The CDR3 contains 16 residues. V trimming: 4 bases; J trimming: 0 bases; junction bases outside the gene matches: 4. The CDR3 region has the DNA TGCGCCAGCAGCCGGACTAGCGGGGTGGTCTCCTACGAGCAGTACTTC. Its translation: CASSRTSGVVSYEQYF.

This sequence joins TRBV3-1 and TRBJ2-3; the D gene could be TRBD1 or TRBD2 (5 bases each). The CDR3 loop spans 14 amino acids. Germline V gene data show CDR1 as LGHDT and CDR2 as YNNKEL (reference sequence). V was cut by 4 bases and J by 4 bases, with 12 bases left in between. This chain's CDR3 is CASSPGRGADTQYF. CDR3 sequence (DNA): TGTGCCAGCAGCCCGGGACGTGGGGCAGATACGCAGTATTTT.

This clonotype was detected only once. The chain joins TRBV6-4 to TRBJ2-2; 7 nucleotides line up with TRBD1. CDR3 size: 14 residues. Looked up from germline, CDR1 is MRHNA and CDR2 is SNTAGT. V lost 5 bases, J lost 3 bases, and 3 bases stayed unmatched. The CDR3 DNA reads TGTGCCAGCAGTTCCGGGACAGACACCGGGGAGCTGTTTTTT. Its translation is CASSSGTDTGELFF.

This clonotype was counted a few times. The CDR3 bases are TGCGCCAGCAGCTCGGGAGGTTCCCAAGAGACCCAGTACTTC. It specifies CASSSGGSQETQYF. V gene TRBV5-1 combines with J gene TRBJ2-5; 7 bases are a match to TRBD2. The CDR3 has 14 residues. V dropped 3 bases and J dropped 1; count of bases not matched to a gene: 3. Germline-derived CDR1 and CDR2 are SGHRS and YFSETQ.